A single sample gave rise to the 24 T cell receptor beta chains below, sequenced in a study of T cell repertoires in cytomegalovirus infection. MiXCR, applied by TCRdb to the reads, yields one record per CDR3 protein. The sample records 100,000 to 150,000 distinct CDR3 sequences, approximately 9.2% being singletons. The sample comprised PBMCs. All receptors derive from a human donor in good health (CMV status not recorded). Some clones in this sample may be carry-over from other donors' samples.

About this clonotype: A read error may explain this, as a much larger clone is one base away. The rearrangement joins TRBV28 to TRBJ1-2; D is unclear. There are 12 residues in the CDR3. Germline V gene lookup returns CDR1 MDHEN and CDR2 SYDVKM. V was clipped by 6 bases and J by 7 bases, with 12 bases between them. CDR3 amino acids: CASSARLPGYTF. The CDR3 region has the DNA TGTGCCAGCAGCGCGAGACTCCCTGGCTACACCTTC.

This clonotype was picked up many times. The chain is built from TRBV7-9 and TRBJ2-3; 8 bases fit TRBD1. The CDR3 totals 14 residues. The junction had 8 bases not matched to a gene; V was cut back by 7 bases and J by 5 bases. The germline V gene encodes CDR1 SEHNR and CDR2 FQNEAQ (reference sequence). CDR3 nucleotides: TGTGCCAGCACCCAGGACAGGGCGGGAGATACGCAGTATTTT. It yields the protein CASTQDRAGDTQYF.

This clonotype was counted many times. V and J are TRBV28 and TRBJ1-4, with 9 bases lining up with TRBD1. J gave up 5 bases and V 6 bases, and 10 bases lay outside the gene matches. The CDR3 contains 16 residues. CDR1 is MDHEN and CDR2 is SYDVKM in the germline V gene. The CDR3 here is CASSRQGGVGNEKLFF. As DNA, the CDR3 is TGTGCCAGCAGCCGACAGGGGGGAGTGGGAAATGAAAAACTGTTTTTT.

This clonotype was seen at least ten times. V usage is TRBV12-3 or TRBV12-4 and J usage is TRBJ2-2; 12 bases match TRBD2. V was clipped by 6 bases and J by 2 bases; unmatched bases: 16. The CDR3 sequence is 20 residues long. The CDR3 sequence: CASSPQRKTSGRYNTGELFF. CDR3 nucleotides: TGTGCCAGCAGCCCTCAGCGAAAAACTAGCGGGAGGTATAACACCGGGGAGCTGTTTTTT.

This clonotype was seen ten or more times. V gene TRBV5-6 combines with J gene TRBJ1-1; tentatively, D is TRBD1 (5 bases). Trimming left V 0 bases short and J 1 base short, with 13 bases between. The CDR3 spans 16 residues. CDR1 is SGHDT and CDR2 is YYEEEE in the germline V gene. CDR3 sequence (DNA): TGTGCCAGCAGCTTGGTTGGGGGACTGAAGAACACTGAAGCTTTCTTT. Protein product: CASSLVGGLKNTEAFF.

This clonotype was observed many times. The V and J genes are TRBV5-6 and TRBJ1-6, with unresolved D. The CDR3 sequence is 16 residues long. The germline CDR1 and CDR2 sequences are SGHDT and YYEEEE. V lost 4 bases and J 4 bases, leaving 15 bases between the germline ends. The CDR3 reads CASSPGGMGYNSPLHF. CDR3 nucleotide sequence: TGTGCCAGCAGCCCCGGAGGGATGGGATATAATTCACCCCTCCACTTT. Full variable domain (missing parts from reference TRBV5-6 and TRBJ1-6): DAGVTQSPTHLIKTRGQQVTLRCSPKSGHDTVSWYQQALGQGPQFIFQYYEEEERQRGNFPDRFSGHQFPNYSSELNVNALLLGDSALYLCASSPGGMGYNSPLHFGNGTRLTVT.

The V call is TRBV7-4, the J call TRBJ1-4; D uncertain. This CDR3 contains 16 residues. The V and J ends lost 5 bases and 0 bases respectively, with 13 bases between them. Germline V gene lookup returns CDR1 SGHVT and CDR2 SQSDAQ. For the CDR3, the DNA is TGTGCCAGCAGCCCGACAAATCATGCAACTAATGAAAAACTGTTTTTT. This codes for CASSPTNHATNEKLFF.

This clonotype has at least ten counts. The genes are TRBV5-1 and TRBJ1-1; 7 bases map to TRBD1. V dropped 4 bases and J dropped 0; count of bases not matched to a gene: 9. Germline-derived CDR1 and CDR2 are SGHRS and YFSETQ. CDR3 length: 16 amino acids. The CDR3 spells CASSPRTGDMNTEAFF. In DNA form, the CDR3 reads TGCGCCAGCAGCCCACGAACAGGGGACATGAACACTGAAGCTTTCTTT.

About this clonotype itself: At one end the junction does not follow the germline gene, possibly because of a read error. The chain uses TRBV30 and TRBJ1-1; possible D gene TRBD1, 5 bases. This CDR3 spans 13 amino acids. The germline CDR1 and CDR2 sequences are GTSNPN and SVGIG (reference sequence). CDR3 DNA sequence: TGTGCCTGGAGTGTAGGGGCGAACGCTGAAGCTTTCTTT. Translation gives CAWSVGANAEAFF.

This clonotype came up a few times. The V and J genes are TRBV9 and TRBJ1-2, with D maybe TRBD1 (5 bases). The CDR3 is 14 amino acids. The ends were cut back, 3 bases at V and 8 bases at J, with 17 bases in the middle. Looked up from germline, CDR1 is SGDLS and CDR2 is YYNGEE. The CDR3, as DNA: TGTGCCAGCAGCGCCCCCCCAGGGACGAGGGGCTACACCTTC. This gives the protein CASSAPPGTRGYTF.

This clonotype was seen at least ten times. V is TRBV25-1 and J is TRBJ2-3; 10 bases fit TRBD1. V was pared by 2 bases and J by 1 base, with 3 bases of the junction left unmatched. CDR3 size: 16 residues. The germline gives CDR1 MGHDK, CDR2 SYGVNS. Here the CDR3 reads CASSEDRGPRTDTQYF. CDR3 DNA sequence: TGTGCCAGCAGTGAAGACAGGGGGCCACGCACAGATACGCAGTATTTT.

The chain is built from TRBV20-1 and TRBJ2-7; TRBD1 matches at 7 bases. Trimming took 1 base from V and 5 from J; bases not matched to a gene: 5. Germline V CDR1 and CDR2: DFQATT, SNEGSKA (reference sequence). The CDR3 is made up of 13 amino acids. DNA for the CDR3: TGCAGTGCTAGAGGGGGTGGGACAGACGAGCAGTACTTC. This encodes CSARGGGTDEQYF.

V is TRBV3-1 and J is TRBJ1-4; the D gene is possibly TRBD1 (6 bases). Germline V gene lookup returns CDR1 LGHDT and CDR2 YNNKEL (reference sequence). V dropped 4 bases and J dropped 4 bases, with 13 bases sitting between them. The CDR3 sequence is 15 residues long. The CDR3 nucleotides read TGTGCCAGCAGCCTGGCGGGGGGCCGTAATGAAAAACTGTTTTTT. It translates to CASSLAGGRNEKLFF.

In this sample, this clonotype turned up many times. The V call is TRBV7-2, the J call TRBJ1-1; 9 bases line up with TRBD1. Germline CDR1 SGHTA, CDR2 FQGNSA. The CDR3 extends over 14 amino acids. The V and J ends lost 0 bases and 6 bases, in that order; junction bases with no gene match: 2. The CDR3 here is CASSLARDRAEAFF. The CDR3 bases are TGTGCCAGCAGCTTAGCTAGGGACAGGGCTGAAGCTTTCTTT.

This clonotype was seen more than once but under ten times. The chain combines TRBV2 with TRBJ2-2, with 9 bases fitting TRBD1. The V and J ends lost 7 bases and 3 bases, in that order; junction bases with no gene match: 3. Germline V gene lookup returns CDR1 SNHLY and CDR2 FYNNEI. The length of the CDR3 is 14 residues. CDR3 sequence: CASTGQGDTGELFF. In nucleotides, the CDR3 is TGTGCCAGCACGGGACAGGGAGACACCGGGGAGCTGTTTTTT. Full variable domain (missing parts from reference TRBV2 and TRBJ2-2): EPEVTQTPSHQVTQMGQEVILRCVPISNHLYFYWYRQILGQKVEFLVSFYNNEISEKSEIFDDQFSVERPDGSNFTLKIRSTKLEDSAMYFCASTGQGDTGELFFGEGSRLTVL.

This clonotype was picked up many times. The chain is built from TRBV12-3 or TRBV12-4 and TRBJ2-3; 9 nucleotides agree with TRBD2. J lost 8 bases, V lost 0 bases, and 6 bases had no gene match. The length of the CDR3 is 15 residues. The CDR3 coding sequence is TGTGCCAGCAGTTTAGCTAGCGGGGGCTCTCGTACGCAGTATTTT. Translation: CASSLASGGSRTQYF.

This clonotype was seen ten or more times. The chain is built from TRBV28 and TRBJ1-2; 9 nucleotides line up with TRBD1. The CDR3 has 14 residues. The V gene's germline CDR1 is MDHEN and CDR2 SYDVKM. J was trimmed by 4 bases and V by 6 bases; bases with no gene match: 6. CDR3 nucleotides: TGTGCCAGCAGAGGGACAGGGCGACTCTATGGCTACACCTTC. This gives the protein CASRGTGRLYGYTF.

This clonotype was recorded at least ten times. This rearrangement joins TRBV7-9 to TRBJ1-2; 10 nucleotides match TRBD1. CDR3 length equals 12 residues. The V gene's germline CDR1 is SEHNR and CDR2 FQNEAQ (reference sequence). V was pared by 5 bases and J by 8 bases, with 2 bases of the junction left unmatched. This CDR3 is CASSRTGGGYTF. The DNA for the CDR3 is TGTGCCAGCAGCCGGACAGGGGGAGGCTACACCTTC. The full variable domain, completed using reference TRBV7-9 and TRBJ1-2, is DTGVSQNPRHKITKRGQNVTFRCDPISEHNRLYWYRQTLGQGPEFLTYFQNEAQLEKSRLLSDRFSAERPKGSFSTLEIQRTEQGDSAMYLCASSRTGGGYTFGSGTRLTVV.

This clonotype was counted a single time. A much bigger clone sits one base away, suggesting this may be a read error. CDR3 DNA sequence: TGTGCCAGCTTCCCTCAGACCGGGGAGCTGCTTTTT. This translates into CASFPQTGELLF. The V call is TRBV28, the J call TRBJ2-2, with a weak D call TRBD2 (5 bases). CDR1 is MDHEN and CDR2 is SYDVKM in the germline V gene. The CDR3 is 12 residues long.

At least ten counts were recorded for this clonotype. V and J are TRBV24-1 and TRBJ2-2, with unresolved D. This CDR3 contains 17 residues. Germline V CDR1 and CDR2: KGHDR, SFDVKD. V lost 1 base, J lost 7 bases, and 18 bases lay in between. CDR3 DNA sequence: TGTGCCACCAGTGATTTCGACGACAAAGGTGATGGCGGGGAGCTGTTTTTT. Translation: CATSDFDDKGDGGELFF.

The gene calls are TRBV20-1 and TRBJ2-7, with a tentative D call TRBD1 (5 bases). CDR1 and CDR2 from the germline V gene are DFQATT and SNEGSKA (reference sequence). The CDR3 totals 11 residues. The V end was cut by 3 bases, the J end by 6 bases, with 9 bases between. The CDR3 bases are TGCAGTGCTAGGCAGGGTCCCGAGCAGTACTTC. Encoded protein: CSARQGPEQYF.

The rearrangement uses TRBV11-2 and TRBJ2-5; the D gene is possibly TRBD2 (6 bases). This CDR3 has 15 residues. The germline V and J ends were trimmed by 5 bases and 0 bases, with 13 bases remaining between them. From germline, CDR1 is SGHAT and CDR2 FQNNGV. In nucleotides, the CDR3 is TGTGCCAGCAGCCCTGGGGACTTCTACCAAGAGACCCAGTACTTC. It specifies CASSPGDFYQETQYF.

This clonotype was recorded many times. The chain combines TRBV28 with TRBJ1-5; 7 nucleotides agree with TRBD1. The V segment lost 6 bases and the J segment 1 base; nucleotides outside the gene matches: 6. Germline assignment: CDR1 MDHEN and CDR2 SYDVKM. The CDR3 totals 15 residues. The CDR3 nucleotides are TGTGCCAGCAGGAGGGGGGACAGAAGCAATCAGCCCCAGCATTTT. Translation gives CASRRGDRSNQPQHF.

As regards this clonotype: A much bigger clone sits one base away, suggesting this may be a read error. Without the conserved terminal phenylalanine or tryptophan, this CDR3 likely stems from a read error. The chain recombines TRBV6-1 with TRBJ1-1, with D uncertain. From germline, CDR1 is MNHNS and CDR2 SASEGT. V lost 5 bases and J lost 1, with 5 bases in between. The CDR3 consists of 12 residues. CDR3 bases: TGTGCCAGCAGTAGAGGGAACACTGAAGCTTTCCTT. This gives the protein CASSRGNTEAFL.